One and the same sample provided the 5 T cell receptor beta chains below, sequenced in a study of immune characterization of retroperitoneal liposarcoma. TCRdb called the PCR reads again in MiXCR, with one record for every CDR3 protein. This table holds some 20,000 distinct CDR3 sequences, 37% found once. The sample taken for sequencing was blood. Receptor source: a male donor with retroperitoneal liposarcoma.

V and J are TRBV6-1 and TRBJ2-3, with 9 bases aligning to TRBD2. Per germline, CDR1 MNHNS and CDR2 SASEGT. The length of the CDR3 is 15 residues. With V trimmed by 5 bases and J by 3 bases, 6 bases remained unmatched. The CDR3 reads CASSQRTSVTDTQYF. CDR3 coding DNA: TGTGCCAGCAGTCAGAGGACTAGCGTGACAGATACGCAGTATTTT.

The rearrangement uses TRBV12-3 or TRBV12-4 and TRBJ1-6; D not certain. V was cut by 2 bases and J by 9 bases, with 5 bases left in between. This CDR3 is 12 amino acids long. CDR3 sequence (DNA): TGTGCCAGCAGTTTATACCGTTCACCCCTCCACTTT. The encoded protein is CASSLYRSPLHF.

The chain couples TRBV7-3 to TRBJ2-3; maybe TRBD2 (6 bases). The CDR3 extends over 15 amino acids. Trimming took 2 bases from V and 8 from J, leaving 17 bases between them. The germline CDR1 and CDR2 sequences are SGHTA and FQGTGA. This CDR3 reads CASSLVADGSGTQYF. The CDR3, as DNA: TGTGCCAGCAGCTTAGTAGCGGACGGGTCCGGTACGCAGTATTTT.

There are a few counts of this clonotype. The chain couples TRBV6-1 to TRBJ1-4; D uncertain. The germline CDR1 and CDR2 sequences are MNHNS and SASEGT. The CDR3 has 14 amino acids. V dropped 5 bases and J dropped 4 bases, with 11 bases sitting between them. CDR3 protein: CASSTRSYNEKLFF. CDR3 nucleotides: TGTGCCAGCAGTACCCGCAGTTATAATGAAAAACTGTTTTTT.

This clonotype has a count of ten or more. The genes are TRBV7-2 and TRBJ2-1; D is perhaps TRBD2 (6 bases). V lost 7 bases and J 10 bases, leaving 20 bases between the germline ends. This CDR3 has 14 residues. Germline values: CDR1 SGHTA, CDR2 FQGNSA. The CDR3 sequence is CASNPGGVTYEQFF. The DNA for the CDR3 is TGTGCCAGCAACCCCGGGGGTGTGACCTACGAGCAGTTCTTC. The whole variable domain, remainder taken from reference TRBV7-2 and TRBJ2-1, is GAGVSQSPSNKVTEKGKDVELRCDPISGHTALYWYRQSLGQGLEFLIYFQGNSAPDKSGLPSDRFSAERTGGSVSTLTIQRTQQEDSAVYLCASNPGGVTYEQFFGPGTRLTVL.